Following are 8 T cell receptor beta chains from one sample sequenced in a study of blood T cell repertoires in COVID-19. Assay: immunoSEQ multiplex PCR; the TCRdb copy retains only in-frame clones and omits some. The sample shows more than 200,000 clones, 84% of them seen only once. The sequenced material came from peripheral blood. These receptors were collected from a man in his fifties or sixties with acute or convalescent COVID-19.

The CDR3 sequence: CASSADRVPQETQYF. In nucleotides, the CDR3 is TGTGCCAGCAGCGCCGACAGGGTCCCACAAGAGACCCAGTACTTC. The chain couples TRBV11-2 to TRBJ2-5, with TRBD1 matching 7 bases. This CDR3 is built from 15 residues. V was pared by 5 bases and J by 2 bases, with 8 bases of the junction left unmatched. Germline V gene lookup returns CDR1 SGHAT and CDR2 FQNNGV.

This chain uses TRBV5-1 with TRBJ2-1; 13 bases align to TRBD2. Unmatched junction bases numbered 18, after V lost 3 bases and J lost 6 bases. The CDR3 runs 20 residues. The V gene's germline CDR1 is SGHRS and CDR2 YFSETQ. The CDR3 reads CASSSLNLPGLAGVRNEQFF. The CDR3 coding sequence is TGCGCCAGCAGCTCCTTGAATCTCCCTGGACTAGCGGGGGTCCGCAATGAGCAGTTCTTC. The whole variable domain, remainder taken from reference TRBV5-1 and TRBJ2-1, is KAGVTQTPRYLIKTRGQQVTLSCSPISGHRSVSWYQQTPGQGLQFLFEYFSETQRNKGNFPGRFSGRQFSNSRSEMNVSTLELGDSALYLCASSSLNLPGLAGVRNEQFFGPGTRLTVL.

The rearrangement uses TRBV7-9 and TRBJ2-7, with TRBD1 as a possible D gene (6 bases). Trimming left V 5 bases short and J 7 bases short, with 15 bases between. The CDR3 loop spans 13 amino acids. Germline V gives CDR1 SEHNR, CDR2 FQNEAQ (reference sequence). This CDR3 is CASSRDTLWEQYF. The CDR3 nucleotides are TGTGCCAGCAGCCGGGACACACTGTGGGAGCAGTACTTC.

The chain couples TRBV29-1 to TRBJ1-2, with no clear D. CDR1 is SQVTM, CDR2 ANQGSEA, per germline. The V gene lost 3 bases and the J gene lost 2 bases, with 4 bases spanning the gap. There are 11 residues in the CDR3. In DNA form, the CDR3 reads TGCAGCGTTGAGGAGAACTATGGCTACACCTTC. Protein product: CSVEENYGYTF. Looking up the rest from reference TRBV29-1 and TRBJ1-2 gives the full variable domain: SAVISQKPSRDICQRGTSLTIQCQVDSQVTMMFWYRQQPGQSLTLIATANQGSEATYESGFVIDKFPISRPNLTFSTLTVSNMSPEDSSIYLCSVEENYGYTFGSGTRLTVV.

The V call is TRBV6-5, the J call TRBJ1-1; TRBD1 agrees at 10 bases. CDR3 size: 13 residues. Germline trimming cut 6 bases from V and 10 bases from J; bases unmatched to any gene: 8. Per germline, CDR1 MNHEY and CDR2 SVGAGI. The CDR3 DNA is TGTGCCAGCAGAGAGGGACAGGGGAACCGAGCTTTCTTT. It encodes CASREGQGNRAFF.

CDR3 sequence reads: CASTTYGTQYF. CDR3 in DNA: TGTGCCAGCACCACTTATGGTACGCAGTATTTT. V gene TRBV28 combines with J gene TRBJ2-3; D uncertain. There are 11 residues in the CDR3. V was shortened by 7 bases and J by 8 bases, with 10 bases between the two germline ends. The germline V gene encodes CDR1 MDHEN and CDR2 SYDVKM.

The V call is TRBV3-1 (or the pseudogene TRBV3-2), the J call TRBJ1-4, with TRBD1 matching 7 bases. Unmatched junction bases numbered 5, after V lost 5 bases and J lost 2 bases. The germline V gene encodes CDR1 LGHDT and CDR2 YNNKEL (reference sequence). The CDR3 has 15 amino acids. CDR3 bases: TGTGCCAGCAGCTTATCGGGACAGACTAATGAAAAACTGTTTTTT. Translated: CASSLSGQTNEKLFF.

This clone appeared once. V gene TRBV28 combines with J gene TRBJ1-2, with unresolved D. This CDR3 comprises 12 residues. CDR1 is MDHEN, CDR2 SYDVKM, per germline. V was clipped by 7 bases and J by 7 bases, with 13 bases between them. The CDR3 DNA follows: TGTGCCAGCACGGAGAGAATGGGTGGCTACACCTTC. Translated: CASTERMGGYTF.